Listed below are T cell receptor beta chains from one sample, sequenced in a study of cytomegalovirus exposure and HLA in healthy donors. The method was immunoSEQ multiplex PCR; TCRdb's version includes in-frame clones alone and lacks a portion of them. The repertoire holds around 300,000 clones, with 87% as singletons. Sequences were obtained from PBMCs. These receptor sequences come from a young woman in good health and CMV-seropositive. Each CDR3 is given with its conserved first and last residue. The D gene is left open where the match is weak. Size is omitted from some rows. Given values are once, few, many or a class for expanded clones.

D gene | J gene | V gene | clone size | CDR3 protein | CDR3 DNA
- | TRBJ2-1 | TRBV29-1 | - | CSVERAGGNEQFF | TGCAGCGTTGAACGGGCAGGGGGGAATGAGCAGTTCTTC
TRBD1 | TRBJ1-2 | TRBV2 | - | CASSEKTGGFYGYTF | TGTGCCAGCAGTGAGAAAACAGGGGGCTTCTATGGCTACACCTTC
- | TRBJ1-3 | TRBV5-1 | - | CASRTGISGNTIYF | TGCGCCAGCAGGACAGGCATCTCTGGAAACACCATATATTTT
TRBD2 | TRBJ2-3 | TRBV19 | - | CASGGGVTDTQYF | TGTGCCAGCGGGGGGGGAGTCACAGATACGCAGTATTTT
TRBD1 | TRBJ1-1 | TRBV11-2 | few | CASSLGTGSRAAFF | TGTGCCAGCAGCTTAGGGACAGGGTCCAGAGCAGCTTTCTTT
- | TRBJ2-3 | TRBV6-5 | - | CASGGSTDTQYF | TGTGCCAGCGGTGGGAGCACAGATACGCAGTATTTT
- | TRBJ1-2 | TRBV9 | - | CASSVTGQGGYTF | TGTGCCAGCAGCGTCACGGGTCAGGGCGGCTACACCTTC
TRBD1 | TRBJ1-1 | TRBV9 | - | CASSATTGGTEAFF | TGTGCCAGCAGCGCCACGACAGGGGGGACTGAAGCTTTCTTT
- | TRBJ2-2 | TRBV28 | - | CASSLVSDTGELFF | TGTGCCAGCAGTTTAGTTAGCGACACCGGGGAGCTGTTTTTT
TRBD2 | TRBJ2-7 | TRBV14 | - | CASSQGPGLALYEQYF | TGTGCCAGCAGCCAAGGTCCGGGACTAGCTTTGTACGAGCAGTACTTC
TRBD1 | TRBJ2-7 | TRBV11-1 | - | CASSLPPGQGPYEQYF | TGTGCCAGCAGTCTACCTCCGGGACAGGGCCCCTACGAGCAGTACTTC
TRBD1 | TRBJ1-6 | TRBV5-1 | - | CASSPHSIRQGQSSYNSPLHF | TGCGCCAGCAGTCCTCATTCAATCCGACAGGGGCAGAGCTCCTATAATTCACCCCTCCACTTT
- | TRBJ2-1 | TRBV27 | - | CASSYEPVSYNEQFF | TGTGCCAGCAGTTACGAGCCGGTTTCCTACAATGAGCAGTTCTTC
- | TRBJ1-1 | TRBV30 | - | CACMTGGLWNTEAFF | TGTGCCTGCATGACCGGAGGATTGTGGAACACTGAAGCTTTCTTT
- | TRBJ2-7 | TRBV21-1 | - | CASSARQGRSYEQYF | TGTGCCAGCAGCGCCCGACAGGGTAGATCTTACGAGCAGTACTTC
TRBD2 | TRBJ2-1 | TRBV9 | - | CASSARLAGESYNEQFF | TGTGCCAGCAGCGCCCGACTAGCGGGAGAATCCTACAATGAGCAGTTCTTC
- | TRBJ1-5 | TRBV6-1 | - | CASSEERPQHF | TGTGCCAGCAGTGAAGAGAGGCCCCAGCATTTT
TRBD1 | TRBJ2-5 | TRBV5-1 | - | CASRKGGVETQYF | TGCGCCAGCAGAAAAGGGGGCGTGGAGACCCAGTACTTC
- | TRBJ1-1 | TRBV19 | - | CASSIWEGTTEAFF | TGTGCCAGTAGTATTTGGGAGGGAACCACTGAAGCTTTCTTT
TRBD1 | TRBJ2-2 | TRBV4-2 | - | CASSQETGTVMTGELFF | TGTGCCAGCAGCCAAGAGACAGGGACGGTAATGACCGGGGAGCTGTTTTTT
- | TRBJ2-1 | TRBV7-2 | - | CASSRLPGYNEQFF | TGTGCCAGCAGCAGGTTGCCAGGCTACAATGAGCAGTTCTTC
TRBD2 | TRBJ2-1 | TRBV15 | - | CATSREMGLAGGIHNEQFF | TGTGCCACCAGCAGAGAAATGGGACTAGCGGGAGGGATCCACAATGAGCAGTTCTTC
- | TRBJ2-2 | TRBV27 | - | CASSFTNTGELFF | TGTGCCAGCAGTTTTACGAACACCGGGGAGCTGTTTTTT
- | TRBJ2-2 | TRBV7-6 | once | CASSLFGSRDTGELFF | TGTGCCAGCAGCTTATTCGGGTCTAGGGACACCGGGGAGCTGTTTTTT
TRBD1 | TRBJ1-6 | TRBV13 | once | CASSSGQGSSPLHF | TGTGCCAGCAGCTCGGGACAGGGGAGCTCACCCCTCCACTTT
- | TRBJ2-7 | TRBV7-9 | - | CASSLSGSYEQYF | TGTGCCAGCAGCTTATCTGGATCCTACGAGCAGTACTTC
- | TRBJ1-1 | TRBV9 | once | CASSIHLDGENTEAFF | TGTGCCAGCAGCATACATCTCGACGGCGAGAACACTGAAGCTTTCTTT
- | TRBJ2-2 | TRBV5-1 | - | CASSPGVGLGELFF | TGCGCCAGCAGCCCCGGAGTGGGGTTGGGGGAGCTGTTTTTT
- | TRBJ2-3 | TRBV7-2 | few | CATMDRRRSTDTQYF | TGTGCCACCATGGACAGACGCCGTAGCACAGATACGCAGTATTTT
- | TRBJ2-7 | TRBV7-2 | - | CASSFGTGYEQYF | TGTGCCAGCAGCTTTGGGACGGGATACGAGCAGTACTTC
TRBD2 | TRBJ2-5 | TRBV27 | - | CASSSVAGGRETQYF | TGTGCCAGCAGTTCTGTAGCGGGGGGGCGAGAGACCCAGTACTTC
- | TRBJ2-5 | TRBV4-1 | - | CASSITDYQETQYF | TGCGCCAGCAGCATTACGGATTACCAAGAGACCCAGTACTTC
- | TRBJ1-2 | TRBV5-6 | once | CASSLEGREKPNYGYTF | TGTGCCAGCAGCTTAGAGGGCAGGGAAAAACCTAACTATGGCTACACCTTC
- | TRBJ1-2 | TRBV7-9 | - | CASSLENRDGYTF | TGTGCCAGCAGCCTAGAAAACAGGGATGGCTACACCTTC
TRBD2 | TRBJ2-2 | TRBV5-6 | once | CASSLLRGGRSPGELFF | TGTGCCAGCAGCTTGTTGCGGGGCGGGAGATCCCCCGGGGAGCTGTTTTTT
- | TRBJ2-3 | TRBV19 | once | CASSPRADTQYF | TGTGCCAGTAGTCCCCGAGCAGATACGCAGTATTTT
- | TRBJ2-7 | TRBV13 | - | CASSLGAYYGEQYF | TGTGCCAGCAGCTTAGGTGCCTACTATGGAGAGCAGTACTTC
- | TRBJ2-1 | TRBV29-1 | - | CSVEWIRNEQFF | TGCAGCGTTGAATGGATCCGAAATGAGCAGTTCTTC
TRBD1 | TRBJ1-1 | TRBV9 | - | CASSETGRPGMNTEAFF | TGTGCCAGCAGCGAGACAGGGCGTCCCGGTATGAACACTGAAGCTTTCTTT
TRBD2 | TRBJ2-1 | TRBV5-6 | - | CASSSGLEQFF | TGTGCCAGCAGCTCGGGACTAGAACAGTTCTTC